The rows below give T cell receptor beta chains drawn from one sample of a study of blood T cell repertoires in COVID-19. Only in-frame clones appear in the TCRdb table, and some are missing; sequencing was by immunoSEQ multiplex PCR. This sample has 87,000 or so clones; 75% to 90% occur once, and the top ten carry 15% to 20%. The specimen was peripheral blood. These receptors were taken from a woman older than 75 with active or convalescent COVID-19. Both conserved end residues are part of each CDR3. Fields, in order: D gene, J gene, clone size, V gene, CDR3 protein, CDR3 DNA. D genes are given only for firm matches. The size field is filled for only some rows; it gives once, few, many or a size class.

TRBD1	TRBJ1-2	.	TRBV28	CASSFTLGQGNYGYTF	TGTGCCAGCAGTTTCACACTAGGACAGGGTAACTATGGCTACACCTTC
TRBD2	TRBJ2-1	.	TRBV5-1	CASSLTIAGGYNEQFF	TGCGCCAGCAGCTTGACGATAGCGGGAGGGTACAATGAGCAGTTCTTC
.	TRBJ2-7	.	TRBV3-1/TRBV3-2	CASSQVQSEQYF	TGTGCCAGCAGCCAAGTACAGAGCGAGCAGTACTTC
TRBD1	TRBJ2-7	.	TRBV18	CASSPGQGAWEQYF	TGTGCCAGCTCACCGGGACAGGGGGCGTGGGAGCAGTACTTC
TRBD2	TRBJ2-3	.	TRBV28	CASSWTSGAWDTQYF	TGTGCCAGCAGTTGGACTAGCGGGGCGTGGGATACGCAGTATTTT
TRBD2	TRBJ2-1	once	TRBV4-2	CASSQGGTSGNNEQFF	TGTGCCAGCAGCCAAGGAGGGACTAGCGGCAACAATGAGCAGTTCTTC
TRBD1	TRBJ2-6	.	TRBV28	CASSPAGQGGSGANVLTF	TGTGCCAGCAGCCCCGCGGGACAGGGCGGTTCTGGGGCCAACGTCCTGACTTTC
.	TRBJ2-3	.	TRBV11-2	CASSQNVRTSTDTQYF	TGTGCCAGCAGTCAAAATGTGAGAACTAGCACAGATACGCAGTATTTT
.	TRBJ2-3	.	TRBV28	CASRTQGADTQYF	TGTGCCAGCAGGACACAGGGAGCAGATACGCAGTATTTT
.	TRBJ1-2	.	TRBV7-9	CASTWAQGHYGYTF	TGTGCCAGCACCTGGGCCCAGGGCCACTATGGCTACACCTTC
.	TRBJ1-1	.	TRBV19	CASIQGAANTEAFF	TGTGCCAGTATCCAAGGGGCGGCCAACACTGAAGCTTTCTTT
.	TRBJ1-6	once	TRBV9	CASNAPGANPNSYNSPLHF	TGTGCCAGCAACGCACCAGGGGCCAACCCAAATAGTTATAATTCACCCCTCCACTTT
.	TRBJ1-4	.	TRBV7-3	CASSLTSDEKLFF	TGTGCCAGCAGCTTGACTTCCGATGAAAAACTGTTTTTT